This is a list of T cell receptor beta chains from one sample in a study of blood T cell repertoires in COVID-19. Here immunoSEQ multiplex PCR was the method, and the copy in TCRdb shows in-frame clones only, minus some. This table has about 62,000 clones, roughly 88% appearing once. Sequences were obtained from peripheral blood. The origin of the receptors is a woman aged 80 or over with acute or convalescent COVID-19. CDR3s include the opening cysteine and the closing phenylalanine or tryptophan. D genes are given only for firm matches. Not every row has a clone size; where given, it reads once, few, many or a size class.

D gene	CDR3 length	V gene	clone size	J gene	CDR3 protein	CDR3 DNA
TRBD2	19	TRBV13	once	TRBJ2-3	CASSLGSGTSGGFADTQYF	TGTGCCAGCAGCTTAGGCAGCGGGACTAGCGGGGGCTTTGCAGATACGCAGTATTTT
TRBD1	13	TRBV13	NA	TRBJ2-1	CASSSTGINEQFF	TGTGCCAGCAGCTCGACAGGGATCAATGAGCAGTTCTTC
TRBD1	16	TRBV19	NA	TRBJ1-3	CASSIQDRVPGNTIYF	TGTGCCAGTAGTATCCAGGACAGGGTCCCTGGAAACACCATATATTTT
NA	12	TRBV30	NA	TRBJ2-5	CAWARAQETQYF	TGTGCCTGGGCCAGGGCCCAAGAGACCCAGTACTTC
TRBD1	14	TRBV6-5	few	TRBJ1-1	CASREDRASTEAFF	TGTGCCAGCAGGGAGGACAGGGCAAGCACTGAAGCTTTCTTT
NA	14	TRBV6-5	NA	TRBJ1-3	CASSFGRGGNTIYF	TGTGCCAGCAGTTTCGGCCGAGGAGGGAACACCATATATTTT
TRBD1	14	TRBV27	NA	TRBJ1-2	CASRATGGADGYTF	TGTGCCAGCAGAGCGACAGGGGGCGCGGATGGCTACACCTTC
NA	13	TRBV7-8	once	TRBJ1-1	CASSPGQNTEAFF	TGTGCCAGCTCCCCCGGACAGAACACTGAAGCTTTCTTT
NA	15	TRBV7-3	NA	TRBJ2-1	CASSSPGTQYGEQFF	TGTGCCAGCAGCTCCCCCGGGACACAATACGGGGAGCAGTTCTTC
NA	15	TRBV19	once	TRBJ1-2	CASSSGHAVLYGYTF	TGTGCCAGTAGTTCCGGACACGCCGTTCTCTATGGCTACACCTTC
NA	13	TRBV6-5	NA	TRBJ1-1	CATSRGGGTEAFF	TGTGCCACCTCACGGGGGGGAGGCACTGAAGCTTTCTTT
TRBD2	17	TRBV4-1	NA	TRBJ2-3	CASSQDGTSGITDTQYF	TGCGCCAGCAGCCAAGATGGGACTAGCGGGATCACAGATACGCAGTATTTT
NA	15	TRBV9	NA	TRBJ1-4	CASSVHSSTNEKLFF	TGTGCCAGCAGCGTTCACTCATCAACTAATGAAAAACTGTTTTTT
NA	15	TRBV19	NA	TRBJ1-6	CASSIGAEERSPLHF	TGTGCCAGTAGTATAGGGGCGGAGGAAAGATCACCCCTCCACTTT
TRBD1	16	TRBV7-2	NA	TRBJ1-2	CASSLGTGVSGYGYTF	TGTGCCAGCAGCTTAGGGACAGGGGTCTCCGGCTATGGCTACACCTTC
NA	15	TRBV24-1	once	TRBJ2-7	CATSDFAQGGYEQYF	TGTGCCACCAGTGATTTTGCGCAGGGTGGCTACGAGCAGTACTTC
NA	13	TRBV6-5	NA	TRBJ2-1	CASRDFPSVEQFF	TGTGCCAGCAGGGACTTCCCCTCGGTGGAGCAGTTCTTC
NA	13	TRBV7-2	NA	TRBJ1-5	CASSSDTNQPQHF	TGTGCCAGCAGTTCGGACACCAATCAGCCCCAGCATTTT
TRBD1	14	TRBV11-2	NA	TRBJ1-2	CASSHRGINYGYTF	TGTGCCAGCAGTCACAGGGGGATTAACTATGGCTACACCTTC
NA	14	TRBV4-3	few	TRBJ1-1	CASSQGQRNTEAFF	TGCGCCAGCAGCCAAGGACAGCGGAACACTGAAGCTTTCTTT
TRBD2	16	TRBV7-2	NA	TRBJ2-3	CASSLNGGGVADTQYF	TGTGCCAGCAGCTTAAATGGCGGGGGGGTGGCAGATACGCAGTATTTT
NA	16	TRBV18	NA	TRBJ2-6	CASSPRGGPGANVLTF	TGTGCCAGCTCACCACGAGGAGGACCTGGGGCCAACGTCCTGACTTTC
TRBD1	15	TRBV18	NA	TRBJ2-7	CASSQTGTGGFEQYF	TGTGCCAGCTCACAGACCGGGACAGGGGGTTTTGAGCAGTACTTC
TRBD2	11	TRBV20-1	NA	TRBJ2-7	CSAGTSDEQYF	TGCAGTGCTGGGACTAGCGACGAGCAGTACTTC
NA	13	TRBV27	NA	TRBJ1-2	CASSPTLWLAYTF	TGTGCCAGCAGTCCAACGCTTTGGTTAGCCTACACCTTC
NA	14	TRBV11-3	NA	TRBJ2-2	CASSLDRGTGELFF	TGTGCCAGCAGCTTAGACAGGGGCACCGGGGAGCTGTTTTTT
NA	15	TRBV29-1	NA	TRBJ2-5	CSIAAGATHQETQYF	TGCAGCATTGCGGCAGGGGCTACTCATCAAGAGACCCAGTACTTC
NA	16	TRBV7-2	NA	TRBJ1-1	CASSLFLPTENTEAFF	TGTGCCAGCAGCCTCTTTCTCCCGACAGAAAACACTGAAGCTTTCTTT
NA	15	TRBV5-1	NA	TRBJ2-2	CASSTQGQATGELFF	TGCGCCAGCAGCACACAGGGCCAGGCCACCGGGGAGCTGTTTTTT
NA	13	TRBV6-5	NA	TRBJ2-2	CASSYPGTGELFF	TGTGCCAGCAGTTACCCCGGGACAGGGGAGCTGTTTTTT
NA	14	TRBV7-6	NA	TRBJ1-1	CASSLVSGNTEAFF	TGTGCCAGCAGCTTAGTGTCAGGGAACACTGAAGCTTTCTTT
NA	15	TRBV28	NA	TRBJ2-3	CASTLAGRYTDTQYF	TGTGCCAGCACGCTGGCGGGAAGATACACAGATACGCAGTATTTT
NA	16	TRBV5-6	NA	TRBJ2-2	CASSLFRLAGTGELFF	TGTGCCAGCAGCTTATTTAGGCTAGCTGGCACCGGGGAGCTGTTTTTT
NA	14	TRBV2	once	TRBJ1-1	CASRKQGTETEAFF	TGTGCCAGCAGGAAACAGGGTACGGAGACTGAAGCTTTCTTT
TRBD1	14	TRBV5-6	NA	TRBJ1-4	CASSSRQGVEKLFF	TGTGCCAGCAGCTCTAGACAGGGGGTGGAAAAACTGTTTTTT
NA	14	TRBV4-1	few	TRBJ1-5	CASSQDSYKQPQHF	TGCGCCAGCAGCCAGGACAGTTACAAACAGCCCCAGCATTTT
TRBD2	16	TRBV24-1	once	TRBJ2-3	CATSSGGRTSTDTQYF	TGTGCCACCAGTTCCGGCGGGAGGACTAGCACAGATACGCAGTATTTT
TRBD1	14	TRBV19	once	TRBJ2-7	CASRPGQGPHEQYF	TGTGCCAGTAGGCCGGGACAGGGGCCTCACGAGCAGTACTTC
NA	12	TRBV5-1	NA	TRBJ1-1	CASSFGRNEAFF	TGCGCCAGCAGCTTCGGTCGTAACGAAGCTTTCTTT
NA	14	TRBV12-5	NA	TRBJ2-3	CASGFYRPTDTQYF	TGTGCTAGTGGTTTTTACAGGCCCACGGATACGCAGTATTTT
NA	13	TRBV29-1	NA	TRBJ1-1	CSVEEHMNTEAFF	TGCAGCGTTGAAGAGCACATGAACACTGAAGCTTTCTTT
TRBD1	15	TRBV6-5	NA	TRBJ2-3	CASRSRTGGTDTQYF	TGTGCCAGCAGGTCCAGGACAGGGGGCACAGATACGCAGTATTTT
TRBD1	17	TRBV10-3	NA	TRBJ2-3	CAASSRDRGFGTDTQYF	TGTGCCGCTTCCAGCCGGGACAGGGGATTTGGGACAGATACGCAGTATTTT
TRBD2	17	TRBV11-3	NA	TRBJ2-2	CASSSPTSGSGTGELFF	TGTGCCAGCAGCTCTCCAACTAGCGGGAGTGGAACCGGGGAGCTGTTTTTT
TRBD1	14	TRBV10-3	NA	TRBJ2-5	CAISNTGGTETQYF	TGTGCCATCAGTAACACAGGGGGTACAGAGACCCAGTACTTC
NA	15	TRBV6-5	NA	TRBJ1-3	CASSPGHHSGNTIYF	TGTGCCAGCAGTCCGGGACACCACTCTGGAAACACCATATATTTT
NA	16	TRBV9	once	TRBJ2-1	CASSPYPSGESSEQFF	TGTGCCAGCAGCCCCTACCCATCAGGGGAGTCCAGTGAGCAGTTCTTC
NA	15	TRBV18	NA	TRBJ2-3	CASSPGVGDSDTQYF	TGTGCCAGCTCACCAGGCGTCGGGGATTCAGATACGCAGTATTTT
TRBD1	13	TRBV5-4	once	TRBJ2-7	CASSAQGASEQYF	TGTGCCAGCAGCGCCCAGGGGGCGTCCGAGCAGTACTTC
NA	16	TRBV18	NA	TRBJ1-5	CASSPQSGKNNQPQHF	TGTGCCAGCTCACCACAGTCAGGGAAAAACAATCAGCCCCAGCATTTT
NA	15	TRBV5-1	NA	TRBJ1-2	CASSLEVGHPYGYTF	TGCGCCAGCAGCTTGGAAGTAGGACACCCCTATGGCTACACCTTC
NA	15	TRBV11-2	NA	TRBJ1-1	CASSLNLGEGTEAFF	TGTGCCAGCAGCTTAAACCTCGGGGAGGGGACTGAAGCTTTCTTT
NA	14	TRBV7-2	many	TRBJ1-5	CASMSWGQGQPQHF	TGTGCCAGTATGTCGTGGGGGCAAGGTCAGCCCCAGCATTTT
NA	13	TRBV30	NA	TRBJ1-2	CAWRQGFVDGYTF	TGTGCCTGGAGACAGGGATTCGTTGATGGCTACACCTTC
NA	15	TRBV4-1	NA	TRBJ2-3	CASSQERGRTDTQYF	TGCGCCAGCAGCCAAGAGCGGGGCCGCACAGATACGCAGTATTTT